The present TCR beta chain was sequenced within a study of shared clonotypes between healthy human individuals. Sequenced by immunoSEQ multiplex PCR; TCRdb stores in-frame clones only, minus some. The data show over 850,000 clones, around 78% seen once. The germline V and J ends were trimmed by 0 bases and 1 base, with 3 bases remaining between them. Germline values: CDR1 SGDLS, CDR2 YYNGEE. The CDR3 extends over 13 amino acids. Regarding the study as a whole: Relative to clonotypes present in all four donors, those not shared had lower generation probabilities. Richness estimates generally favored naive over memory subsets.

About this clone itself: What it recognizes is unknown. The same CDR3 arises from other DNA sequences in this sample as well.

The receptor was derived from a man aged 18 to 29 in good health. Some clones in this sample may be carry-over from other donors' samples. Sequences were obtained from memory CD4+ T cells from PBMCs. The subset is: CD45RA-negative fraction. The chain couples TRBV9 to TRBJ2-3; D unclear. The chain's CDR3 is CASSVEGTDTQYF. The DNA of the CDR3 is TGTGCCAGCAGCGTAGAGGGCACAGATACGCAGTATTTT.